This T cell receptor (beta chain) was profiled in a study of graft-versus-host responses after intestinal transplantation. Study summary: Uniformly, recipients were administered anti-thymocyte globulin induction with subsequent tacrolimus and steroids for 3 to 4 years. Study-level findings and limits: Some patients had graft-donor T cell macrochimerism. In their allografts, the ratios of graft-versus-host to host-versus-graft T cell clones were high.

Stimulators, some 200,000 irradiated and violet-dye-labeled cells, were plated with some 200,000 CFSE-labeled responder cells. CDR1 is ENHRY and CDR2 is SYGVKD in the germline V gene. V lost 8 bases to trimming and J lost 5 bases, with 15 bases between them. The CDR3 is 14 amino acids. TCRdb keeps only in-frame clones here, not all; method: immunoSEQ multiplex PCR. Altogether thousands of clones are present, around 33% being singletons, with the ten largest covering about 33%. The sample in question was alloreactive CD8+ T cells from a mixed lymphocyte reaction culture, obtained before intestinal transplant. Subset given: CFSE-low proliferating T cells sorted from approximately 6-day pre-transplant mixed lymphocyte reaction (GvH or HvG direction). V usage is TRBV10-3 and J usage is TRBJ1-4, with D hard to call. This TCR was recovered from a human patient who received an intestinal transplant. CDR3 loop: CAISSRRRNEKLFF. DNA of the CDR3: TGTGCCATCTCTTCCCGGAGGAGGAATGAAAAACTGTTTTTT.